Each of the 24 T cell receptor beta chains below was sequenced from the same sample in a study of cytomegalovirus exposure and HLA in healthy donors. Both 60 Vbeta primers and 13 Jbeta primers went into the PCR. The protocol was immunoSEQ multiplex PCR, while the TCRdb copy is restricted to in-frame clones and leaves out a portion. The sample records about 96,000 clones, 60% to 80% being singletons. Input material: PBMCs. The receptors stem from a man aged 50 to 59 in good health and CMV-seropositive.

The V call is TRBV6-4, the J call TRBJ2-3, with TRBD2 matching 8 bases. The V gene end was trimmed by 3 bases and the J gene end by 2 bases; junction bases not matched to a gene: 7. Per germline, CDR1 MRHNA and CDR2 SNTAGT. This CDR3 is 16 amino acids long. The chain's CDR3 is CASSDSPGLATDTQYF. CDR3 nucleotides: TGTGCCAGCAGTGATTCTCCAGGACTAGCCACAGATACGCAGTATTTT.

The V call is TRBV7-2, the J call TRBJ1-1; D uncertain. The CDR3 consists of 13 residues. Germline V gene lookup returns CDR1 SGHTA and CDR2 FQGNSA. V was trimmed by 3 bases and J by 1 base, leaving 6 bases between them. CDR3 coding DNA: TGTGCCAGCAGCTTCGGGGAGAACACTGAAGCTTTCTTT. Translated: CASSFGENTEAFF.

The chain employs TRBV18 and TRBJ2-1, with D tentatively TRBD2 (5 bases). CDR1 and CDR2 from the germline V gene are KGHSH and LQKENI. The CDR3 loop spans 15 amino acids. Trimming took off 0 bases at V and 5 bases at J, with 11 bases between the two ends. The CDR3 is CASSPPGLKDNEQFF. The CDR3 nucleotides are TGTGCCAGCTCACCACCCGGACTCAAGGACAATGAGCAGTTCTTC.

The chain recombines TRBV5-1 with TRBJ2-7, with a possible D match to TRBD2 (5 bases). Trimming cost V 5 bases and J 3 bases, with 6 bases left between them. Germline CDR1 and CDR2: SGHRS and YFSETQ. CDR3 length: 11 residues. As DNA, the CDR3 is TGCGCCAGCAGAGACTACTACGAGCAGTACTTC. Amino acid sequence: CASRDYYEQYF.

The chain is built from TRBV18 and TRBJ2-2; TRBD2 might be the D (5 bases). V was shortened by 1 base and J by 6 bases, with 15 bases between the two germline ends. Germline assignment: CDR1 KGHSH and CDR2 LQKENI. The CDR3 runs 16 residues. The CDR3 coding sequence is TGTGCCAGCTCACCACTGGGTCAGAAAGCGGCCGGGGAGCTGTTTTTT. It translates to CASSPLGQKAAGELFF.

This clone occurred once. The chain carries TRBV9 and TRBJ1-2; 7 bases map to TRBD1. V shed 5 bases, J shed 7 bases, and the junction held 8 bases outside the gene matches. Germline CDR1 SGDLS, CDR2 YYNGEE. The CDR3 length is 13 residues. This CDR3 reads CASSRQGFAGYTF. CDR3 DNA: TGTGCCAGCAGTCGACAGGGATTTGCTGGCTACACCTTC.

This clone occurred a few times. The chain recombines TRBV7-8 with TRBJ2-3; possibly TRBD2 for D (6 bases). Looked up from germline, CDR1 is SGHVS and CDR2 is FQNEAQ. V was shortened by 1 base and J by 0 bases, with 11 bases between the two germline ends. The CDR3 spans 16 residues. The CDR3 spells CASSLEAGKSTDTQYF. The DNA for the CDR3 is TGTGCCAGCAGCTTAGAGGCGGGAAAGAGCACAGATACGCAGTATTTT.

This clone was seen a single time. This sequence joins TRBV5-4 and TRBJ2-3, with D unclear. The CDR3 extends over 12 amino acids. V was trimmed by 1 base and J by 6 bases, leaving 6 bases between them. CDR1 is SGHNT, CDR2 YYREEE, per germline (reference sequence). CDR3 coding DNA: TGTGCCAGCAGCTTGTTCATGGATACGCAGTATTTT. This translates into CASSLFMDTQYF.

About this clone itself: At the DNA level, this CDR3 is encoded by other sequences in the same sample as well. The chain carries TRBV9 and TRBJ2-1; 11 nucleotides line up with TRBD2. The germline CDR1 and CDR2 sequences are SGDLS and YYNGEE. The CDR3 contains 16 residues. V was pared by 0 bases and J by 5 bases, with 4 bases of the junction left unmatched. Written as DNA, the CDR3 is TGTGCCAGCAGCGTAGCTCCTAGCGGGGGGAACAATGAGCAGTTCTTC. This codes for CASSVAPSGGNNEQFF. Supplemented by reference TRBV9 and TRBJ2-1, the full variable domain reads DSGVTQTPKHLITATGQRVTLRCSPRSGDLSVYWYQQSLDQGLQFLIQYYNGEERAKGNILERFSAQQFPDLHSELNLSSLELGDSALYFCASSVAPSGGNNEQFFGPGTRLTVL.

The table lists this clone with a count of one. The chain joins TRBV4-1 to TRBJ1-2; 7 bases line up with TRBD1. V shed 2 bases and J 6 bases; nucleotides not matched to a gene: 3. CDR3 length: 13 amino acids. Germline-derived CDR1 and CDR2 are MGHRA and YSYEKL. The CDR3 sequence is CASSQNQGDGYTF. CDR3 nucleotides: TGCGCCAGCAGCCAAAATCAGGGGGATGGCTACACCTTC.

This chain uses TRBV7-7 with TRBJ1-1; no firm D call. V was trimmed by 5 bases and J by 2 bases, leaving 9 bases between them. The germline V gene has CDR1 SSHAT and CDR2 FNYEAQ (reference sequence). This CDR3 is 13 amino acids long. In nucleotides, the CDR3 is TGTGCCAGCAGCCCACAGATAAACACTGAAGCTTTCTTT. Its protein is CASSPQINTEAFF. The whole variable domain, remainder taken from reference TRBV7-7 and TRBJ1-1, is GAGVSQSPRYKVTKRGQDVTLRCDPISSHATLYWYQQALGQGPEFLTYFNYEAQPDKSGLPSDRFSAERPEGSISTLTIQRTEQRDSAMYRCASSPQINTEAFFGQGTRLTVV.

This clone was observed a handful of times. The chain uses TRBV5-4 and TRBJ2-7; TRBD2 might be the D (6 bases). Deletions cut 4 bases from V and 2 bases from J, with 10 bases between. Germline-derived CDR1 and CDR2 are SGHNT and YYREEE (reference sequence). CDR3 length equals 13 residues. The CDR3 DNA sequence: TGTGCCAGCAGCGGCGGGGTAACCTACGAGCAGTACTTC. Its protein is CASSGGVTYEQYF.

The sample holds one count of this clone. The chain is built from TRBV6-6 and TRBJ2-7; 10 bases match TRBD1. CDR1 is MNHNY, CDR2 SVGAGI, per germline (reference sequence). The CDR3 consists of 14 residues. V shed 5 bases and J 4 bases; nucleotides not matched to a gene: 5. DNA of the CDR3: TGTGCCAGCAGTAGCCGGGACAGGGGTTACGAGCAGTACTTC. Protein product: CASSSRDRGYEQYF.

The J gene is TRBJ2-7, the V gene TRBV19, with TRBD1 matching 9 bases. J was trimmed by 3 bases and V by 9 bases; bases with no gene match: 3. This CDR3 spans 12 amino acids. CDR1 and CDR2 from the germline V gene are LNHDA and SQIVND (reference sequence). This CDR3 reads CASRDRDYEQYF. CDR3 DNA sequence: TGTGCCAGCCGGGACAGGGACTACGAGCAGTACTTC.

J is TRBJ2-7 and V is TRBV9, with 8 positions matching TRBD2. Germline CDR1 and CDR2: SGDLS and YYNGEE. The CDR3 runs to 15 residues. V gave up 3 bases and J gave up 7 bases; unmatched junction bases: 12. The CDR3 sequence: CASSARTSLPGEQYF. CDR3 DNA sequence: TGTGCCAGCAGCGCCAGGACTAGCCTGCCGGGGGAGCAGTACTTC.

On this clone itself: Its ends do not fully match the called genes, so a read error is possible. The CDR3 DNA reads TGCGCCAGCAGCTTGAAGCAGGAAAACACCGGGGAGCTGCTTTTT. This gives the protein CASSLKQENTGELLF. The rearrangement uses TRBV5-1 and TRBJ2-2, with D possibly being TRBD2 (5 bases). This CDR3 is 15 amino acids long. The germline gives CDR1 SGHRS, CDR2 YFSETQ. Full variable domain (rest looked up from reference TRBV5-1 and TRBJ2-2): KAGVTQTPRYLIKTRGQQVTLSCSPISGHRSVSWYQQTPGQGLQFLFEYFSETQRNKGNFPGRFSGRQFSNSRSEMNVSTLELGDSALYLCASSLKQENTGELLFGEGSRLTVL.

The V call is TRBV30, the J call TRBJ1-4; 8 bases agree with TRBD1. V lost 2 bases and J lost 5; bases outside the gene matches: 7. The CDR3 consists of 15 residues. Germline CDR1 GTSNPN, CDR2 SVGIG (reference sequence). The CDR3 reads CAWSIQTGENEKLFF. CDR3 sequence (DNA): TGTGCCTGGAGTATACAGACAGGGGAAAATGAAAAACTGTTTTTT.

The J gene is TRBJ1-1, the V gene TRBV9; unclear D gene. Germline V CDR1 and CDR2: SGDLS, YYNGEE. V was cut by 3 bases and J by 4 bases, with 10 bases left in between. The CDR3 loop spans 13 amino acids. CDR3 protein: CASSADQVTEAFF. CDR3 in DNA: TGTGCCAGCAGCGCCGACCAGGTCACTGAAGCTTTCTTT. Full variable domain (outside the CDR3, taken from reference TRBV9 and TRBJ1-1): DSGVTQTPKHLITATGQRVTLRCSPRSGDLSVYWYQQSLDQGLQFLIQYYNGEERAKGNILERFSAQQFPDLHSELNLSSLELGDSALYFCASSADQVTEAFFGQGTRLTVV.

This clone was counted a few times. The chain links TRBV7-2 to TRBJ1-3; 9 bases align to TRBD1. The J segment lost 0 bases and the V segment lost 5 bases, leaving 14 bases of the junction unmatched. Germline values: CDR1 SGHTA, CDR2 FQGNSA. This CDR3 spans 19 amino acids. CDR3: CASSLTGGFSIVSGNTIYF. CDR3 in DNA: TGTGCCAGCAGCCTTACAGGGGGCTTTTCAATAGTCTCTGGAAACACCATATATTTT.

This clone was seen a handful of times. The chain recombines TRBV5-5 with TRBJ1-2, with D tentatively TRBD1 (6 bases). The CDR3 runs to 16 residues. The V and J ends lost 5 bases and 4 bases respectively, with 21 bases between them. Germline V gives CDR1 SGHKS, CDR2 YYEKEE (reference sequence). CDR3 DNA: TGTGCCAGCAGTCAGGAGGTTCGGGGGGCGGCCTATGGCTACACCTTC. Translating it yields CASSQEVRGAAYGYTF. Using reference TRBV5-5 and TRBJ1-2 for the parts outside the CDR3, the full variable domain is DAGVTQSPTHLIKTRGQQVTLRCSPISGHKSVSWYQQVLGQGPQFIFQYYEKEERGRGNFPDRFSARQFPNYSSELNVNALLLGDSALYLCASSQEVRGAAYGYTFGSGTRLTVV.

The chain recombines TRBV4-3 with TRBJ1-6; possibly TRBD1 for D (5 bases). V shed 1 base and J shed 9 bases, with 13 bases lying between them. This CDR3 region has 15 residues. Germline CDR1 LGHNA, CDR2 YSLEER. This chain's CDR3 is CASSQGRERGSPLHF. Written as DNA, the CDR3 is TGCGCCAGCAGCCAAGGCAGGGAAAGGGGTTCACCCCTCCACTTT.

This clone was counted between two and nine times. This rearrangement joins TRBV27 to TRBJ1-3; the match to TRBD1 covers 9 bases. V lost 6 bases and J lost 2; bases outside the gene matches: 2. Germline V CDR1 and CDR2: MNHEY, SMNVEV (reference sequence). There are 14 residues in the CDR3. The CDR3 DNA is TGTGCCAGCAGGGGACAGGGACCTGGAAACACCATATATTTT. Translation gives CASRGQGPGNTIYF.

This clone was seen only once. CDR3 DNA: TGCAGCGTTGAGGAAACAGGGGGATCCACTGAAGCTTTCTTT. It codes for CSVEETGGSTEAFF. The rearrangement links TRBV29-1 to TRBJ1-1; 8 positions agree with TRBD1. Germline V gene sequence: CDR1 SQVTM, CDR2 ANQGSEA. The CDR3 is 14 amino acids. V lost 3 bases to trimming and J lost 4 bases; unmatched junction nucleotides: 7.

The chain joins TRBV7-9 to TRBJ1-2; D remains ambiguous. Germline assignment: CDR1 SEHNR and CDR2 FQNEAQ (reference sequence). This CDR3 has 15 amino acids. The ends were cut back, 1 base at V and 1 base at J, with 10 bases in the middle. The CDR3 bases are TGTGCCAGCAGCTTAGATCGGGGAGTTAACTATGGCTACACCTTC. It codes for CASSLDRGVNYGYTF.